The 14 T cell receptor beta chains below come from one sample, sequenced in a study of regulatory T cells in long-lasting Graves disease. Time point in this sample: persistent/refractory GD, antithyroid drugs over 5 years with positive TRAb. With RNA extracted from PBMCs as input, the TCR library was made. Construction of TCR beta libraries relied on iRepertoire HTBI primers and on Arm-PCR targeting CDR3 regions. One entry per CDR3 protein, called by TCRdb with MiXCR from the multiplex PCR reads. The table lists around 510,000 distinct CDR3 sequences, about 20% of them singletons. The input for sequencing was peripheral blood mononuclear cells (PBMCs), taken when the disease was refractory, from a patient treated with antithyroid drugs. All receptors derive from a female donor with Graves disease.

J is TRBJ2-7 and V is TRBV27; 9 positions match TRBD1. The CDR3 covers 14 residues. The ends lost 2 bases at V and 7 bases at J; junction bases unmatched: 6. Per germline, CDR1 MNHEY and CDR2 SMNVEV (reference sequence). This CDR3 is CASSLTGGPREQYF. CDR3 nucleotides: TGTGCCAGCAGTTTAACAGGGGGCCCTCGGGAGCAGTACTTC.

This clonotype was found a few times. The CDR3 region has the DNA TGTGCCAGCTCACTCCGCGGGACCTGGGGAAACATTCAGTACTTC. This codes for CASSLRGTWGNIQYF. The V gene is TRBV18, the J gene TRBJ2-4; weak D call: TRBD2 (6 bases). Germline V gene sequence: CDR1 KGHSH, CDR2 LQKENI. V was trimmed by 4 bases and J by 6 bases, leaving 16 bases between them. There are 15 residues in the CDR3.

The CDR3 sequence: CASSYGGRWGGNTIYF. CDR3 nucleotides: TGTGCCAGCAGTTACGGAGGGCGGTGGGGTGGAAACACCATATATTTT. V and J are TRBV6-2 or TRBV6-3 and TRBJ1-3, with unresolved D. Germline loops: CDR1 MNHEY, CDR2 SVGEGT. The CDR3 covers 16 residues. Trimming took 2 bases from V and 3 from J, leaving 14 bases between them.

This clonotype was recorded at least ten times. The chain is built from TRBV11-1 and TRBJ1-1; D possibly corresponds to TRBD1 (5 bases). Trimming removed 4 bases at V and 4 bases at J, with 19 bases between. This CDR3 spans 16 amino acids. Germline loops: CDR1 SGHAT, CDR2 FQDESV (reference sequence). CDR3 DNA sequence: TGTGCCAGCAGCTCCGGTTGGGGACCGGGGGGCACTGAAGCTTTCTTT. Encoded protein: CASSSGWGPGGTEAFF.

Ten or more counts support this clonotype. This chain joins TRBV27 and TRBJ2-7; D possibly uses TRBD1 or TRBD2 (5 bases each). Trimming pared 2 bases from V and 0 bases from J, leaving 14 bases between. CDR3 length equals 16 residues. The germline V gene has CDR1 MNHEY and CDR2 SMNVEV (reference sequence). CDR3 DNA sequence: TGTGCCAGCAGTTTACGAGTGGGGGACCTCTCCTACGAGCAGTACTTC. The encoded protein is CASSLRVGDLSYEQYF.

The chain is built from TRBV27 and TRBJ1-1; tentative D call: TRBD1 (5 bases). Trimming removed 0 bases at V and 3 bases at J, with 11 bases between. The CDR3 loop spans 15 amino acids. The germline gives CDR1 MNHEY, CDR2 SMNVEV (reference sequence). DNA for the CDR3: TGTGCCAGCAGTTTATCGTGGACACCATACACTGAAGCTTTCTTT. Protein: CASSLSWTPYTEAFF.

In its sample, this clonotype was seen many times. The chain carries TRBV7-2 and TRBJ2-2; D gene unclear. V gave up 4 bases and J gave up 1 base, with 10 bases separating them. CDR1 and CDR2 (germline): SGHTA, FQGNSA. The CDR3 is made up of 15 amino acids. The CDR3 sequence: CASSSTRMNTGELFF. For the CDR3, the DNA is TGTGCCAGCAGCTCGACACGGATGAACACCGGGGAGCTGTTTTTT.

This clonotype was seen repeatedly, ten times or more. V and J are TRBV20-1 and TRBJ1-4; 9 bases match TRBD1. In germline, CDR1 is DFQATT, CDR2 SNEGSKA (reference sequence). The V and J ends lost 2 bases and 6 bases, in that order; junction bases with no gene match: 7. This CDR3 contains 15 residues. The CDR3 protein is CSARRSGQGDEKLFF. The CDR3 region has the DNA TGCAGTGCTAGAAGGTCGGGACAGGGCGATGAAAAACTGTTTTTT.

This chain connects TRBV27 to TRBJ2-6; D is possibly TRBD1 (6 bases). Trimming pared 5 bases from V and 0 bases from J, leaving 17 bases between. Germline V gene sequence: CDR1 MNHEY, CDR2 SMNVEV (reference sequence). This CDR3 contains 18 residues. The DNA of the CDR3 is TGTGCCAGCAGTAACGACAGGTTCCCCTCCTCTGGGGCCAACGTCCTGACTTTC. Translation: CASSNDRFPSSGANVLTF.

This clonotype was picked up a small number of times. The rearrangement links TRBV6-2 or TRBV6-3 to TRBJ2-7; 7 nucleotides match TRBD2. There are 15 residues in the CDR3. The germline V gene encodes CDR1 MNHEY and CDR2 SVGEGT. V gave up 4 bases and J gave up 1 base; unmatched junction bases: 7. Written as DNA, the CDR3 is TGTGCCAGCAGTTCTACTAGCGCCTTTTCCTACGAGCAGTACTTC. This encodes CASSSTSAFSYEQYF.

The J gene is TRBJ2-6, the V gene TRBV7-9; D unclear. V shed 4 bases and J shed 0 bases, with 7 bases lying between them. The CDR3 loop spans 15 amino acids. Germline lookup yields CDR1 SEHNR and CDR2 FQNEAQ (reference sequence). The CDR3 nucleotides read TGTGCCAGCAGCTCGACAAGCTCTGGGGCCAACGTCCTGACTTTC. It encodes CASSSTSSGANVLTF. Full variable domain (outside the CDR3, taken from reference TRBV7-9 and TRBJ2-6): DTGVSQNPRHKITKRGQNVTFRCDPISEHNRLYWYRQTLGQGPEFLTYFQNEAQLEKSRLLSDRFSAERPKGSFSTLEIQRTEQGDSAMYLCASSSTSSGANVLTFGAGSRLTVL.

This clonotype was counted many times. The gene calls are TRBV29-1 and TRBJ2-5, with D hard to call. The CDR3 extends over 10 amino acids. Germline V gene sequence: CDR1 SQVTM, CDR2 ANQGSEA. The CDR3 reads CINTQETQYF. CDR3 coding DNA: TGCATCAATACGCAGGAGACCCAGTACTTC.

This clonotype was counted at least ten times. The rearrangement uses TRBV12-3 or TRBV12-4 and TRBJ2-5, with no clear D. V was pared by 0 bases and J by 2 bases, with 4 bases between. The CDR3 sequence is 13 residues long. The CDR3 DNA reads as TGTGCCAGCAGTTTAGCGCCTCAAGAGACCCAGTACTTC. The encoded protein is CASSLAPQETQYF.

This clonotype has ten or more counts. The rearrangement joins TRBV11-2 to TRBJ2-1, with D possibly TRBD1 on 5 matching bases. The V end lost 7 bases, the J end lost 3 bases, and 28 bases lay between the germline ends. The CDR3 covers 19 residues. Germline-derived CDR1 and CDR2 are SGHAT and FQNNGV. CDR3 sequence (DNA): TGTGCCAGCAACGGCCCAACCCGACAGCCACTCACTGACTACAATGAGCAGTTCTTC. This translates into CASNGPTRQPLTDYNEQFF.